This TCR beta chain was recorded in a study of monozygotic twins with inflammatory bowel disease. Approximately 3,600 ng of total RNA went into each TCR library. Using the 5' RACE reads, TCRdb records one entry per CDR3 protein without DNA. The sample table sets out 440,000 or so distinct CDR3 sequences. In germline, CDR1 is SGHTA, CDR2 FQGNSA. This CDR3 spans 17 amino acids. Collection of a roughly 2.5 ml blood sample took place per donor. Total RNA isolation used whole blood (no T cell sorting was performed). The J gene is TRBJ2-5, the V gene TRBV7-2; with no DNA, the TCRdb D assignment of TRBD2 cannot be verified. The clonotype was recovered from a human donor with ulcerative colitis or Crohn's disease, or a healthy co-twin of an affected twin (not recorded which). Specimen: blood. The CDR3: CASSLVPPSGFQETQYF.